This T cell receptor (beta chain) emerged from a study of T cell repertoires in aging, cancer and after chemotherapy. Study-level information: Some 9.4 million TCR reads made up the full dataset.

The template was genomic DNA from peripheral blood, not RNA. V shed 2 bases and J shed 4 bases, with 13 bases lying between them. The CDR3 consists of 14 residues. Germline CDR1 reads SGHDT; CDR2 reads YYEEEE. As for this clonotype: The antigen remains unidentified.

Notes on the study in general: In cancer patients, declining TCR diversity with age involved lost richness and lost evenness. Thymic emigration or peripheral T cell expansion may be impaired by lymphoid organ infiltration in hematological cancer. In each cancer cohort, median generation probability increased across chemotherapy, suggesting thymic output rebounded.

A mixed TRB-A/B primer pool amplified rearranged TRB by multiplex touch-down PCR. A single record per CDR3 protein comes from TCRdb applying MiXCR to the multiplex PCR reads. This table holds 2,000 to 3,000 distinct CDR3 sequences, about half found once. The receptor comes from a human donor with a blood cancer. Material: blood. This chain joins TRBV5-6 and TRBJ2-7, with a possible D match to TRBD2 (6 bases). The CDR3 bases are TGTGCCAGCAGCTTCCTATCCGGGACTTACGAGCAGTACTTC. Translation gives CASSFLSGTYEQYF. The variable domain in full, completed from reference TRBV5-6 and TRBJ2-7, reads DAGVTQSPTHLIKTRGQQVTLRCSPKSGHDTVSWYQQALGQGPQFIFQYYEEEERQRGNFPDRFSGHQFPNYSSELNVNALLLGDSALYLCASSFLSGTYEQYFGPGTRLTVT.